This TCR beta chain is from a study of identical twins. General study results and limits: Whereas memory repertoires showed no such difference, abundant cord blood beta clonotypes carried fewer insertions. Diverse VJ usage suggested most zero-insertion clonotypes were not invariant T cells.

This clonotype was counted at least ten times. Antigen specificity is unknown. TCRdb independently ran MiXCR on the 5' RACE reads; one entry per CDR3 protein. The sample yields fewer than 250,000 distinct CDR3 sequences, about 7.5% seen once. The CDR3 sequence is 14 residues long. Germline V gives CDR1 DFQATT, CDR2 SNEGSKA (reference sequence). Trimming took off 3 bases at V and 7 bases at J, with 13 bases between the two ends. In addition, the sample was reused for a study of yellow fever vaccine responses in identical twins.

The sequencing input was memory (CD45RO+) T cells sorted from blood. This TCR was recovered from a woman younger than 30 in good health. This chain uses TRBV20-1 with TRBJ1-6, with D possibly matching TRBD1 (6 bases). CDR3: CSASRGGENSPLHF. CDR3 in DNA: TGCAGTGCTAGTAGAGGGGGGGAGAATTCACCCCTCCACTTT.